A selection of T cell receptor beta chains follows, all from one sample in a study of blood T cells in healthy people across ages. One entry per CDR3 protein results from TCRdb running MiXCR on the 5' RACE reads. This sample has about 600,000 distinct CDR3 sequences, with less than 60% found just once. Sequencing was performed on blood. The receptors derive from a man aged 80 or over in good health. The CDR3 runs from the conserved cysteine through the conserved F or W. D genes are given only for firm matches. A clone size is listed for some rows: how often the clone was seen (once, few, many), or a class if it is expanded.

cdr3_aa	cdr3_nt	clone_size	v_call	j_call	d_call
CASRRGQGNQPQHF	TGTGCCAGCAGGCGGGGACAGGGGAATCAGCCCCAGCATTTT	few	TRBV28	TRBJ1-5	TRBD1
CASSFSLARGVETQYF	TGTGCCAGCAGTTTCTCACTAGCGAGGGGGGTGGAGACCCAGTACTTC	-	TRBV6-5	TRBJ2-5	-
CASSQPGMNTEAFF	TGCGCCAGCAGCCAACCAGGAATGAACACTGAAGCTTTCTTT	-	TRBV4-3	TRBJ1-1	-
CASSSAGDEQFF	TGTGCCAGCAGTTCAGCAGGGGATGAGCAGTTCTTC	-	TRBV12-3/TRBV12-4	TRBJ2-1	-
CASSLRWAETQYF	TGTGCCAGCAGTCTCAGGTGGGCAGAGACCCAGTACTTC	-	TRBV12-3/TRBV12-4	TRBJ2-5	-
CSAGRGLAGDYSVYEQYF	TGCAGTGCTGGGAGAGGTCTAGCGGGAGACTATTCGGTCTACGAGCAGTACTTC	-	TRBV20-1	TRBJ2-7	TRBD2
CASSLALVGYNEQFF	TGTGCCAGCAGCTTGGCCCTAGTCGGCTACAATGAGCAGTTCTTC	-	TRBV5-4	TRBJ2-1	-
CASNRQGGTEAFF	TGTGCCAGCAACCGACAGGGAGGAACTGAAGCTTTCTTT	-	TRBV3-1	TRBJ1-1	TRBD1
CSVDGPSGGGETQFF	TGCAGCGTTGACGGTCCTAGCGGTGGCGGAGAGACCCAGTTCTTC	-	TRBV29-1	TRBJ2-1	TRBD2
CSAGTGLAGAADTQYF	TGCAGTGCCGGAACGGGGCTAGCGGGAGCGGCAGATACGCAGTATTTT	-	TRBV20-1	TRBJ2-3	TRBD2
CASSYQGMRRSGELFF	TGTGCCAGCAGTTACCAGGGGATGAGACGGTCCGGGGAGCTGTTTTTT	-	TRBV6-6	TRBJ2-2	-
CASSRADRSREQFF	TGTGCCAGCAGCCGGGCGGACAGGTCGAGGGAGCAGTTCTTC	many	TRBV3-1	TRBJ2-1	TRBD1
CASRFSRDNEKLFF	TGTGCCAGCAGGTTCTCCAGGGATAATGAAAAACTGTTTTTT	-	TRBV6-6	TRBJ1-4	-
CASSQAPGHSVNTEAFF	TGTGCCAGCAGCCAAGCCCCGGGACATTCCGTTAACACTGAAGCTTTCTTT	-	TRBV3-1	TRBJ1-1	-
CASSPLGGTDTQYF	TGTGCCAGCAGCCCCTTAGGGGGCACAGATACGCAGTATTTT	few	TRBV4-2	TRBJ2-3	-
CASSQDLPDHLRTYEQYF	TGTGCCAGCAGCCAAGATCTTCCGGACCACCTCCGGACCTACGAGCAGTACTTC	-	TRBV3-1	TRBJ2-7	-
CASSVGDIQYF	TGTGCCAGCAGCGTAGGGGACATTCAGTACTTC	-	TRBV9	TRBJ2-4	-
CASSFGGHGYTF	TGTGCCAGCAGTTTCGGGGGGCATGGCTACACCTTC	few	TRBV12-3/TRBV12-4	TRBJ1-2	-
CASSYAPYEQYF	TGTGCCAGCAGTTACGCCCCCTACGAGCAGTACTTC	-	TRBV6-2/TRBV6-3	TRBJ2-7	-
CSVTGPTGYEQYF	TGCAGCGTGACGGGCCCTACCGGCTACGAGCAGTACTTC	-	TRBV29-1	TRBJ2-7	-
CASSPGGTSGRSEQFF	TGCGCCAGCAGCCCAGGCGGGACTAGCGGGAGAAGTGAGCAGTTCTTC	few	TRBV5-1	TRBJ2-1	TRBD2
CSARGPSEGELFF	TGCAGTGCTAGAGGACCATCCGAGGGTGAGCTGTTTTTT	few	TRBV20-1	TRBJ2-2	-
CASGEVNQPQHF	TGTGCCAGCGGGGAAGTTAATCAGCCCCAGCATTTT	-	TRBV27	TRBJ1-5	-
CAISESGTDTQYF	TGTGCCATCAGTGAGTCCGGCACAGATACGCAGTATTTT	few	TRBV10-3	TRBJ2-3	-
CASSWPGTSGDTQYF	TGCGCCAGCAGCTGGCCCGGGACTAGCGGAGATACGCAGTATTTT	-	TRBV5-1	TRBJ2-3	TRBD2
CSAPSPQETQYF	TGCAGTGCTCCTTCGCCCCAAGAGACCCAGTACTTC	-	TRBV20-1	TRBJ2-5	-
CSAEPETPSRVLNEQFF	TGCAGTGCTGAGCCAGAAACTCCTAGCCGGGTGTTAAATGAGCAGTTCTTC	once	TRBV20-1	TRBJ2-1	-
CSAPGGGSNEQFF	TGCAGTGCTCCCGGAGGGGGGTCGAATGAGCAGTTCTTC	-	TRBV20-1	TRBJ2-1	-
CSARHSYAEKLFF	TGCAGTGCTAGACACTCGTACGCCGAAAAACTGTTTTTT	-	TRBV20-1	TRBJ1-4	-
CASSEYLGQVNEQFF	TGTGCCAGCAGTGAATATCTGGGACAGGTGAATGAGCAGTTCTTC	-	TRBV25-1	TRBJ2-1	TRBD1
CSASAAPPSTDTQYF	TGCAGTGCTAGCGCGGCTCCCCCCAGCACAGATACGCAGTATTTT	-	TRBV20-1	TRBJ2-3	-
CSAPPGLAGRTDTQYF	TGCAGTGCTCCTCCGGGACTAGCGGGGCGCACAGATACGCAGTATTTT	-	TRBV20-1	TRBJ2-3	TRBD2
CASVRQGSYTF	TGTGCCAGTGTAAGACAGGGTAGCTACACCTTC	-	TRBV6-6	TRBJ1-2	TRBD1
CASIPRDRDGDYTF	TGTGCCAGCATCCCCCGTGACAGGGACGGTGACTACACCTTC	-	TRBV9	TRBJ1-2	TRBD1
CASSSGRPGYNEQFF	TGTGCCAGCAGCTCCGGACGCCCTGGATACAATGAGCAGTTCTTC	few	TRBV7-2	TRBJ2-1	-
CSVENPGGTGMAFF	TGCAGCGTTGAAAACCCTGGGGGGACAGGGATGGCTTTCTTT	-	TRBV29-1	TRBJ1-1	TRBD1
CAISERGQGNTEAFF	TGTGCCATCAGTGAGCGGGGACAGGGGAACACTGAAGCTTTCTTT	few	TRBV10-3	TRBJ1-1	TRBD1
CASSSPGHLRSKTYNEQFF	TGTGCCAGCAGCTCCCCGGGACACCTGAGATCGAAGACCTACAATGAGCAGTTCTTC	few	TRBV12-3/TRBV12-4	TRBJ2-1	-
CASSGDPGQEQFF	TGTGCCAGCAGCGGGGACCCCGGCCAAGAGCAGTTCTTC	-	TRBV7-9	TRBJ2-1	-
CSVDRGANTGELFF	TGCAGCGTTGATCGCGGGGCGAACACCGGGGAGCTGTTTTTT	-	TRBV29-1	TRBJ2-2	-
CASCSGGQTQETQYF	TGTGCCAGCTGCAGTGGCGGACAGACGCAAGAGACCCAGTACTTC	-	TRBV28	TRBJ2-5	-
CASYKQIPGYTF	TGTGCCAGCTACAAACAGATACCTGGCTACACCTTC	few	TRBV6-2/TRBV6-3	TRBJ1-2	-
CASSYPRGAGGDEQYF	TGTGCCAGCAGTTACCCTCGGGGGGCCGGGGGGGATGAGCAGTACTTC	many	TRBV6-6	TRBJ2-7	TRBD2
CASSWDRKETQYF	TGTGCCAGCAGTTGGGACAGGAAAGAGACCCAGTACTTC	many	TRBV6-6	TRBJ2-5	TRBD1
CSAREAPGATDTQYF	TGCAGCGCAAGGGAGGCCCCGGGGGCCACAGATACGCAGTATTTT	-	TRBV29-1	TRBJ2-3	-
CASSSRTGLRNTGELFF	TGTGCCAGCAGCAGCCGAACAGGGCTTCGCAACACCGGGGAGCTGTTTTTT	few	TRBV7-6	TRBJ2-2	-
CASSWTGATHEQYF	TGTGCCAGCAGCTGGACAGGGGCGACCCACGAGCAGTACTTC	few	TRBV12-3/TRBV12-4	TRBJ2-7	TRBD1
CASSLRGGDEQFF	TGTGCCAGCAGCTTACGGGGAGGGGATGAGCAGTTCTTC	many	TRBV7-2	TRBJ2-1	TRBD2
CSAIWTGQETQYF	TGCAGTGCTATATGGACAGGACAAGAGACCCAGTACTTC	-	TRBV20-1	TRBJ2-5	TRBD1
CASGTDGREQFF	TGTGCCAGCGGAACGGACGGACGTGAGCAGTTCTTC	-	TRBV6-2/TRBV6-3	TRBJ2-1	-
CASSVMSTDTQYF	TGTGCCAGCAGCGTTATGAGCACAGATACGCAGTATTTT	once	TRBV9	TRBJ2-3	-
CASSLGGTDNEKLFF	TGTGCCAGCAGCTTAGGGGGGACAGATAATGAAAAACTGTTTTTT	-	TRBV7-2	TRBJ1-4	TRBD1
CASQGSSITDTQYF	TGTGCCTCACAGGGGTCCTCAATCACAGATACGCAGTATTTT	many	TRBV24-1	TRBJ2-3	TRBD1
CASSYSAGVTGNQPQHF	TGTGCCAGCAGTTACTCCGCAGGGGTGACGGGCAATCAGCCCCAGCATTTT	many	TRBV6-6	TRBJ1-5	-
CSARVVGALYNEQFF	TGCAGTGCTAGAGTAGTTGGTGCCCTCTACAATGAGCAGTTCTTC	once	TRBV20-1	TRBJ2-1	-
CAISPGLEQFF	TGTGCCATCAGTCCGGGACTAGAGCAGTTCTTC	-	TRBV10-3	TRBJ2-1	TRBD2
CASSYSMGVTEAFF	TGTGCCAGCAGTTACTCGATGGGGGTTACTGAAGCTTTCTTT	many	TRBV6-6	TRBJ1-1	-
CSAPQGFQETQYF	TGCAGTGCTCCGCAGGGGTTCCAAGAGACCCAGTACTTC	-	TRBV20-1	TRBJ2-5	-
CASSQDSNADREAFF	TGCGCCAGCAGCCAAGATAGTAATGCGGACAGGGAAGCTTTCTTT	-	TRBV4-3	TRBJ1-1	TRBD1